The 18 T cell receptor beta chains presented below share a single source sample, sequenced in a study of T cells in Graves' hyperthyroidism and ophthalmopathy. Amplification yielded TCR beta CDR3 regions, with RNA transcripts as the source. The HTBI primer set served for first-round RT-PCR of the TCR CDR3. TCRdb independently ran MiXCR on the multiplex PCR reads; one entry per CDR3 protein. The sample lists around 200,000 distinct CDR3 sequences, about a sixth seen once, with roughly 28% in the top ten. Sequenced: blood. The receptors were gathered from a woman aged 45-60 years with Graves' hyperthyroidism.

This clonotype was found many times. This chain joins TRBV7-8 and TRBJ2-7; TRBD2 aligns across 7 bases. In germline, CDR1 is SGHVS, CDR2 FQNEAQ. The ends lost 1 base at V and 2 bases at J; junction bases unmatched: 5. CDR3 length equals 15 residues. As DNA, the CDR3 is TGTGCCAGCAGCTTAGTGGGGGGGGTTCCCTACGAGCAGTACTTC. Its translation is CASSLVGGVPYEQYF.

This clonotype was detected ten times or more. The V gene is TRBV20-1, the J gene TRBJ2-7; 9 nucleotides align to TRBD1. CDR3 size: 15 residues. Germline CDR1 DFQATT, CDR2 SNEGSKA (reference sequence). The junction had 10 bases not matched to a gene; V was cut back by 5 bases and J by 2 bases. The CDR3 loop reads CSALLPTGGPYEQYF. As DNA, the CDR3 is TGCAGTGCTCTACTTCCCACAGGGGGCCCCTACGAGCAGTACTTC.

This clonotype was counted at least ten times. CDR3 in amino acids: CASSARGRTSGAQETQYF. In nucleotides, the CDR3 is TGTGCCAGCAGCGCCCGAGGCCGGACTAGCGGGGCCCAAGAGACCCAGTACTTC. This chain joins TRBV7-9 and TRBJ2-5, with 12 bases aligning to TRBD2. Looked up from germline, CDR1 is SEHNR and CDR2 is FQNEAQ (reference sequence). The CDR3 has 18 residues. V shed 5 bases, J shed 1 base, and the junction held 11 bases outside the gene matches.

The chain is built from TRBV11-2 and TRBJ1-2; 10 bases agree with TRBD1. V lost 4 bases to trimming and J lost 3 bases; unmatched junction nucleotides: 20. Germline V gene sequence: CDR1 SGHAT, CDR2 FQNNGV. The CDR3 consists of 20 residues. The CDR3 spells CASSWIRRDRGQSKDYGYTF. For the CDR3, the DNA is TGTGCCAGCAGCTGGATCCGCCGGGACAGGGGCCAATCTAAAGACTATGGCTACACCTTC. Filled out from reference TRBV11-2 and TRBJ1-2, the complete variable domain reads EAGVAQSPRYKIIEKRQSVAFWCNPISGHATLYWYQQILGQGPKLLIQFQNNGVVDDSQLPKDRFSAERLKGVDSTLKIQPAKLEDSAVYLCASSWIRRDRGQSKDYGYTFGSGTRLTVV.

The chain links TRBV12-3 or TRBV12-4 to TRBJ2-1; D unclear. The CDR3 runs 16 residues. Deletions cut 1 base from V and 1 base from J, with 11 bases between. This CDR3 is CASSLELEASYNEQFF. Written as DNA, the CDR3 is TGTGCCAGCAGTTTAGAGCTAGAGGCATCCTACAATGAGCAGTTCTTC.

This clonotype was counted only a few times. In DNA form, the CDR3 reads TGTGCCAGCCCTAGCCCGACAGGCACTGAAGCTTTCTTT. Its translation is CASPSPTGTEAFF. The rearrangement uses TRBV28 and TRBJ1-1; tentative D call: TRBD1 (6 bases). The CDR3 contains 13 residues. V dropped 8 bases and J dropped 4 bases, with 14 bases sitting between them. Germline V gene lookup returns CDR1 MDHEN and CDR2 SYDVKM.

The rearrangement joins TRBV12-3 or TRBV12-4 to TRBJ1-5; D is uncertain. The CDR3 is 15 residues long. V was pared by 7 bases and J by 2 bases, with 15 bases between. CDR3 nucleotide sequence: TGTGCCAGCACCCCTGGTGGAGTGGGCAATCAGCCCCAGCATTTT. It yields the protein CASTPGGVGNQPQHF.

The sample holds many counts of this clonotype. The chain is built from TRBV18 and TRBJ1-1; 9 positions match TRBD1. Germline CDR1 and CDR2: KGHSH and LQKENI. This CDR3 has 14 residues. Trimming took 6 bases from V and 0 from J; bases not matched to a gene: 2. CDR3 in amino acids: CASSGQGVNTEAFF. For the CDR3, the DNA is TGTGCCAGCTCGGGACAGGGTGTGAACACTGAAGCTTTCTTT.

This clonotype was counted a few times. The rearrangement joins TRBV4-1 to TRBJ1-1, with TRBD1 matching 10 bases. This CDR3 has 17 amino acids. The V gene's germline CDR1 is MGHRA and CDR2 YSYEKL. The J segment lost 3 bases and the V segment lost 4 bases, leaving 11 bases of the junction unmatched. CDR3 nucleotide sequence: TGCGCCAGCAGCCCCCGACAGGGGGCTCCTAGTTACACTGAAGCTTTCTTT. Protein sequence: CASSPRQGAPSYTEAFF.

This clonotype was recorded many times. The chain uses TRBV2 and TRBJ1-2, with TRBD1 matching 7 bases. CDR3 length: 15 amino acids. With 7 bases clipped from V and 0 bases from J, the junction kept 8 bases outside the gene matches. Per the germline V gene, CDR1 is SNHLY and CDR2 is FYNNEI. CDR3 sequence reads: CASTFRQGTNYGYTF. CDR3 DNA sequence: TGTGCCAGCACCTTTCGACAGGGTACTAACTATGGCTACACCTTC. Drawing the rest from reference TRBV2 and TRBJ1-2, the complete variable domain is EPEVTQTPSHQVTQMGQEVILRCVPISNHLYFYWYRQILGQKVEFLVSFYNNEISEKSEIFDDQFSVERPDGSNFTLKIRSTKLEDSAMYFCASTFRQGTNYGYTFGSGTRLTVV.

This clonotype was counted ten times or more. V gene TRBV19 combines with J gene TRBJ1-1; 10 nucleotides align to TRBD1. The V segment lost 11 bases and the J segment 1 base; nucleotides outside the gene matches: 4. The CDR3 contains 13 residues. Per the germline V gene, CDR1 is LNHDA and CDR2 is SQIVND (reference sequence). CDR3 residues: CASWTGGNTEAFF. The CDR3 region has the DNA TGTGCCTCCTGGACAGGGGGGAACACTGAAGCTTTCTTT.

There are a few counts of this clonotype. V is TRBV7-3 and J is TRBJ1-2; 11 bases are a match to TRBD1. CDR1 is SGHTA and CDR2 is FQGTGA in the germline V gene. This CDR3 has 15 residues. V lost 2 bases and J lost 8; bases outside the gene matches: 7. In DNA, the CDR3 is TGTGCCAGCAGCTTACGCGGACAGGGGGCGGGAGGCTACACCTTC. Translation: CASSLRGQGAGGYTF.

At least ten counts were recorded for this clonotype. V gene TRBV2 combines with J gene TRBJ2-7, with TRBD1 matching over 8 bases. Looked up from germline, CDR1 is SNHLY and CDR2 is FYNNEI. V was pared by 5 bases and J by 1 base, with 7 bases of the junction left unmatched. This CDR3 contains 15 residues. CDR3 in amino acids: CASSPDRGGSYEQYF. The CDR3 bases are TGTGCCAGCAGTCCAGACAGGGGTGGATCCTACGAGCAGTACTTC. Full variable domain (outside the CDR3, taken from reference TRBV2 and TRBJ2-7): EPEVTQTPSHQVTQMGQEVILRCVPISNHLYFYWYRQILGQKVEFLVSFYNNEISEKSEIFDDQFSVERPDGSNFTLKIRSTKLEDSAMYFCASSPDRGGSYEQYFGPGTRLTVT.

This clonotype showed up just a few times. V is TRBV6-1 and J is TRBJ2-7; weak D call: TRBD1 (7 bases). Germline V gene sequence: CDR1 MNHNS, CDR2 SASEGT. V was clipped by 6 bases and J by 2 bases, with 20 bases between them. This CDR3 comprises 16 residues. In DNA, the CDR3 is TGTGCCAGCAGCATCTACGCGGGACAGCTCCCCTACGAGCAGTACTTC. It yields the protein CASSIYAGQLPYEQYF.

This clonotype was counted at least ten times. This chain connects TRBV5-8 to TRBJ1-2; maybe TRBD1 (5 bases). This CDR3 region has 13 residues. The germline V gene has CDR1 SGHTS and CDR2 YDEGEE. V was trimmed by 5 bases and J by 8 bases, leaving 16 bases between them. The DNA of the CDR3 is TGTGCCAGCAGTCGCGCGGGGAGGGACGGCTACACCTTC. Residues: CASSRAGRDGYTF. The full variable domain, with the rest looked up from reference TRBV5-8 and TRBJ1-2, is EAGVTQSPTHLIKTRGQQATLRCSPISGHTSVYWYQQALGLGLQFLLWYDEGEERNRGNFPPRFSGRQFPNYSSELNVNALELEDSALYLCASSRAGRDGYTFGSGTRLTVV.

This clonotype appeared a few times. This chain joins TRBV7-8 and TRBJ2-1; TRBD1 matches 8 bases. Germline lookup yields CDR1 SGHVS and CDR2 FQNEAQ. The CDR3 contains 16 residues. The J segment lost 6 bases and the V segment lost 1 base, leaving 8 bases of the junction unmatched. The DNA for the CDR3 is TGTGCCAGCAGCTTAGACCAGGGGGCGACCAGCAATGAGCAGTTCTTC. Its translation is CASSLDQGATSNEQFF. The full variable domain, rest sourced from reference TRBV7-8 and TRBJ2-1, is GAGVSQSPRYKVAKRGQDVALRCDPISGHVSLFWYQQALGQGPEFLTYFQNEAQLDKSGLPSDRFFAERPEGSVSTLKIQRTQQEDSAVYLCASSLDQGATSNEQFFGPGTRLTVL.

This clonotype has at least ten counts. The chain has TRBV11-2 and TRBJ2-7, with D unclear. Germline assignment: CDR1 SGHAT and CDR2 FQNNGV. Trimming shortened V by 1 base and J by 0 bases, and 10 bases separated the two germline ends. The CDR3 has 15 residues. CDR3 loop: CASSLAGGSSYEQYF. The CDR3 region has the DNA TGTGCCAGCAGCTTAGCCGGCGGAAGCTCCTACGAGCAGTACTTC.

The chain recombines TRBV9 with TRBJ1-4; D is ambiguous. This CDR3 comprises 15 residues. Looked up from germline, CDR1 is SGDLS and CDR2 is YYNGEE. Trimming pared 1 base from V and 6 bases from J, leaving 13 bases between. The CDR3 reads CASSVSPVADEKLFF. CDR3 nucleotides: TGTGCCAGCAGCGTAAGCCCCGTGGCGGATGAAAAACTGTTTTTT. Filled out from reference TRBV9 and TRBJ1-4, the complete variable domain reads DSGVTQTPKHLITATGQRVTLRCSPRSGDLSVYWYQQSLDQGLQFLIQYYNGEERAKGNILERFSAQQFPDLHSELNLSSLELGDSALYFCASSVSPVADEKLFFGSGTQLSVL.